These 30 T cell receptor beta chains originate from one sample sequenced in a study of T cell repertoires in cytomegalovirus infection. Their antigens are not known. TCRdb used MiXCR to reprocess the reads, holding one entry per CDR3 protein. The sample gives roughly 500,000 distinct CDR3 sequences, roughly a third of which show up once; around a sixth is in the top ten. This sample comprised cultured PBMCs, obtained from culture after CMV antigen stimulation. Receptors originate from a human donor in good health (CMV status not recorded). Some clones in this sample may be carry-over from other donors' samples.

This clonotype was seen only a few times. The gene calls are TRBV7-6 and TRBJ2-1; D gene uncertain. Between the trimmed V and J ends, which lost 4 bases and 5 bases, there was a span of 9 bases. From germline, CDR1 is SGHVS and CDR2 FNYEAQ. The CDR3 has 13 amino acids. CDR3 loop: CASSSSRNNEQFF. CDR3 in DNA: TGTGCCAGCAGCTCCTCTCGAAACAATGAGCAGTTCTTC. Looking up the rest from reference TRBV7-6 and TRBJ2-1 gives the full variable domain: GAGVSQSPRYKVTKRGQDVALRCDPISGHVSLYWYRQALGQGPEFLTYFNYEAQQDKSGLPNDRFSAERPEGSISTLTIQRTEQRDSAMYRCASSSSRNNEQFFGPGTRLTVL.

The chain uses TRBV18 and TRBJ1-1; 11 bases line up with TRBD1. The J segment lost 5 bases and the V segment lost 3 bases, leaving 2 bases of the junction unmatched. Germline loops: CDR1 KGHSH, CDR2 LQKENI. The CDR3 is made up of 14 amino acids. CDR3 in amino acids: CASSPRDRGTEAFF. The CDR3 coding sequence is TGTGCCAGCTCACCCCGGGACAGGGGGACTGAAGCTTTCTTT.

In nucleotides, the CDR3 is TGTGCCACCGGGGGACTAGCGGGAGTAGGGGAGCAGTTCTTC. Its translation: CATGGLAGVGEQFF. The rearrangement uses TRBV6-1 and TRBJ2-1, with 14 bases identical to TRBD2. V lost 10 bases, J lost 10 bases, and 9 bases stayed unmatched. Germline CDR1 and CDR2: MNHNS and SASEGT. CDR3 length: 14 amino acids.

Only a few counts were recorded for this clonotype. The V and J genes are TRBV7-2 and TRBJ2-1; the match to TRBD2 covers 7 bases. The ends lost 1 base at V and 8 bases at J; junction bases unmatched: 8. The length of the CDR3 is 15 residues. Per the germline V gene, CDR1 is SGHTA and CDR2 is FQGNSA. CDR3 nucleotide sequence: TGTGCCAGCAGCTTAGTTGGCGGGAGTAGTTATGAGCAGTTCTTC. It is translated as CASSLVGGSSYEQFF.

The chain employs TRBV15 and TRBJ1-1; D gene uncertain. This CDR3 is 15 amino acids long. Trimming cost V 1 base and J 5 bases, with 14 bases left between them. Per germline, CDR1 LNHNV and CDR2 YYDKDF (reference sequence). The DNA of the CDR3 is TGTGCCACCAGCAGAGGAAGGACGGAGAGAACTGAAGCTTTCTTT. Protein sequence: CATSRGRTERTEAFF.

The gene calls are TRBV25-1 and TRBJ2-2; no clear D gene. The CDR3 consists of 17 residues. Trimming left V 1 base short and J 0 bases short, with 12 bases between. CDR1 is MGHDK and CDR2 is SYGVNS in the germline V gene. The CDR3, as DNA: TGTGCCAGCAGTGAATCAGGTAGCCTCGCGAACACCGGGGAGCTGTTTTTT. The encoded protein is CASSESGSLANTGELFF. The entire variable domain, with the rest obtained from reference TRBV25-1 and TRBJ2-2, is as follows: EADIYQTPRYLVIGTGKKITLECSQTMGHDKMYWYQQDPGMELHLIHYSYGVNSTEKGDLSSESTVSRIRTEHFPLTLESARPSHTSQYLCASSESGSLANTGELFFGEGSRLTVL.

This clonotype was picked up a small number of times. This chain connects TRBV6-6 to TRBJ1-1; a weak D match, TRBD1 (5 bases). The V gene's germline CDR1 is MNHNY and CDR2 SVGAGI (reference sequence). Trimming removed 5 bases from V and 11 bases from J, with 15 bases in between. The CDR3 sequence is 12 residues long. The CDR3 DNA sequence: TGTGCCAGCAGTAACGAGTATTGGGGGGCTTTCTTT. Translation: CASSNEYWGAFF.

For the CDR3, the DNA is TGTGCCAGCAGTTTTCATAATTGGGAGCAGTTCTTC. Its protein is CASSFHNWEQFF. The chain is built from TRBV12-3 or TRBV12-4 and TRBJ2-1, with D unclear. This CDR3 has 12 residues. V was trimmed by 3 bases and J by 10 bases, leaving 10 bases between them.

This clonotype has just one count. Given a much more abundant clone one base away, this may be a read error. V is TRBV7-8 and J is TRBJ2-2, with D possibly being TRBD2 (5 bases). The CDR3 sequence is 17 residues long. Per germline, CDR1 SGHVS and CDR2 FQNEAQ. Trimming took off 1 base at V and 1 base at J, with 13 bases between the two ends. The CDR3 sequence: CASSLGIIAWNTGELFF. The CDR3 bases are TGTGCCAGCAGCTTAGGGATCATAGCGTGGAACACCGGGGAGCTGTTTTTT.

In this sample, this clonotype turned up a few times. V and J are TRBV6-2 or TRBV6-3 and TRBJ2-7; 8 positions agree with TRBD2. This CDR3 is 17 amino acids long. Unmatched junction bases numbered 14, after V lost 7 bases and J lost 0 bases. Germline values: CDR1 MNHEY, CDR2 SVGEGT. The CDR3 DNA reads as TGTGCCAGCAAGATCGATAGTAGCGGGGACATCTCCTACGAGCAGTACTTC. Translation gives CASKIDSSGDISYEQYF.

This chain connects TRBV7-2 to TRBJ1-1; D perhaps matches TRBD1 (5 bases). The length of the CDR3 is 13 residues. With 5 bases removed from V and 4 bases from J, the gap between germline ends came to 11 bases. CDR1 is SGHTA, CDR2 FQGNSA, per germline. CDR3 region: CASSLGAVTEAFF. The DNA for the CDR3 is TGTGCCAGCAGCCTCGGGGCGGTCACTGAAGCTTTCTTT.

The V and J genes are TRBV12-3 or TRBV12-4 and TRBJ2-1; 11 bases align to TRBD2. The junction had 6 bases not matched to a gene; V was cut back by 5 bases and J by 3 bases. The CDR3 is made up of 16 amino acids. CDR3 bases: TGTGCCAGCAGTGGACCGGGACTAGCGGTCTACAATGAGCAGTTCTTC. Translation gives CASSGPGLAVYNEQFF.

This clonotype was seen a handful of times. The chain couples TRBV24-1 to TRBJ2-1, with D perhaps TRBD1 (6 bases). This CDR3 comprises 20 residues. Trimming removed 3 bases from V and 2 bases from J, with 25 bases in between. Looked up from germline, CDR1 is KGHDR and CDR2 is SFDVKD. The CDR3: CATSDSVRGRDGRPYNEQFF. The CDR3 bases are TGTGCCACCAGTGATAGTGTCAGGGGTAGAGATGGCAGGCCCTACAATGAGCAGTTCTTC.

V is TRBV4-3 and J is TRBJ2-1; 10 nucleotides match TRBD2. The CDR3 sequence is 15 residues long. Germline V lookup: CDR1 LGHNA, CDR2 YSLEER. The junction had 4 bases not matched to a gene; V was cut back by 2 bases and J by 6 bases. CDR3 coding DNA: TGCGCCAGCAGCCAACTAGCGGGAGTGGTCAATGAGCAGTTCTTC. Protein sequence: CASSQLAGVVNEQFF.

This clonotype was observed at least ten times. This sequence joins TRBV7-2 and TRBJ2-1; 13 bases match TRBD2. Germline lookup yields CDR1 SGHTA and CDR2 FQGNSA. Trimming cost V 2 bases and J 7 bases; bases outside gene matches: 8. CDR3 length: 17 amino acids. CDR3 protein: CASSLTSGRAWGNEQFF. Here the CDR3 DNA reads TGTGCCAGCAGCTTAACTAGCGGGAGGGCCTGGGGGAATGAGCAGTTCTTC.

V usage is TRBV7-6 and J usage is TRBJ1-1, with D possibly TRBD1 on 5 matching bases. Germline V lookup: CDR1 SGHVS, CDR2 FNYEAQ. The V and J ends lost 0 bases and 6 bases respectively, with 11 bases between them. The CDR3 consists of 14 residues. This chain's CDR3 is CASSLAAAGAEAFF. The DNA of the CDR3 is TGTGCCAGCAGCTTAGCGGCAGCGGGGGCTGAAGCTTTCTTT.

This chain connects TRBV10-3 to TRBJ2-7; 13 nucleotides agree with TRBD2. The germline V gene encodes CDR1 ENHRY and CDR2 SYGVKD. The length of the CDR3 is 15 residues. Trimming removed 4 bases from V and 1 base from J; junction bases left unmatched: 1. The CDR3 protein is CAISGLAGGSYEQYF. CDR3 sequence (DNA): TGTGCCATCAGTGGACTAGCGGGGGGATCCTACGAGCAGTACTTC.

This clonotype was observed a few times. A read error is likely, as this CDR3 ends without the conserved phenylalanine or tryptophan. The limits of the CDR3 on the DNA are not certain, so only TCRdb's listed CDR3 is given. V and J are TRBV20-1 and TRBJ2-1; TRBD2 is taken as the D call from the table, unchecked against the DNA. The V gene's germline CDR1 is DFQATT and CDR2 SNEGSKA (reference sequence). 11 amino acids form the CDR3, both terminal residues included. This CDR3 is CSARDTTSDSL.

This sequence joins TRBV6-6 and TRBJ1-1, with a possible D match to TRBD1 (5 bases). Trimming shortened V by 2 bases and J by 10 bases, and 26 bases separated the two germline ends. The CDR3 runs to 17 residues. Germline V gene data show CDR1 as MNHNY and CDR2 as SVGAGI (reference sequence). CDR3 DNA: TGTGCCAGCAGTTACGAGGGGCGGCTGAACAAGATTGTGGTAGCTTTCTTT. Translating it yields CASSYEGRLNKIVVAFF.

This clonotype occurred many times. The chain joins TRBV7-2 to TRBJ2-1; 10 bases align to TRBD2. Per the germline V gene, CDR1 is SGHTA and CDR2 is FQGNSA. CDR3 size: 16 residues. J gave up 5 bases and V 5 bases, and 9 bases lay outside the gene matches. The CDR3 DNA sequence: TGTGCCAGCAGCATCTTCGGGCTAGCGGGGGACAATGAGCAGTTCTTC. Translated, it gives CASSIFGLAGDNEQFF.

The V and J genes are TRBV7-9 and TRBJ2-3, with unresolved D. V lost 4 bases and J lost 2, with 7 bases in between. The CDR3 has 13 amino acids. Germline V CDR1 and CDR2: SEHNR, FQNEAQ (reference sequence). The CDR3 loop is CASSSKLTDTQYF. CDR3 in DNA: TGTGCCAGCAGCTCCAAACTCACAGATACGCAGTATTTT.

This clonotype has at least ten counts. The chain is built from TRBV7-2 and TRBJ2-2, with 9 bases that match TRBD2. With 3 bases clipped from V and 5 bases from J, the junction kept 10 bases outside the gene matches. The CDR3 is 17 amino acids. Germline CDR1 reads SGHTA; CDR2 reads FQGNSA. CDR3 sequence (DNA): TGTGCCAGCAGCTTCCCCCCTCTAGCGGGATATACCGGGGAGCTGTTTTTT. Protein sequence: CASSFPPLAGYTGELFF.

The V and J genes are TRBV6-5 and TRBJ2-3; 9 bases agree with TRBD2. This CDR3 region has 18 residues. The V and J ends lost 2 bases and 4 bases, in that order; junction bases with no gene match: 13. From germline, CDR1 is MNHEY and CDR2 SVGAGI. The CDR3 nucleotides read TGTGCCAGCAGTTACGCGGGAGGGAATGTAGATTCTTCAGATACGCAGTATTTT. It codes for CASSYAGGNVDSSDTQYF.

As for this clonotype: Possible read error: a much larger clone is one base away. The chain is built from TRBV7-2 and TRBJ1-2, with D uncertain. The CDR3 sequence is 13 residues long. V lost 1 base to trimming and J lost 4 bases, with 7 bases between them. Looked up from germline, CDR1 is SGHTA and CDR2 is FQGNSA. The CDR3 DNA reads TGTGCCAGCAGCTTAGGTCCAGCCTATGGCTACACCTTC. Translated, it gives CASSLGPAYGYTF.

CDR3 sequence reads: CASSQGIGDEQYF. CDR3 DNA sequence: TGCGCCAGCAGCCAAGGTATTGGCGACGAGCAGTACTTC. The chain links TRBV4-3 to TRBJ2-7; D remains ambiguous. Germline lookup yields CDR1 LGHNA and CDR2 YSLEER. The CDR3 extends over 13 amino acids. V lost 1 base and J 5 bases, leaving 9 bases between the germline ends.

In this sample, this clonotype turned up a few times. The V gene is TRBV7-9, the J gene TRBJ2-7; TRBD2 matches 8 bases. This CDR3 comprises 13 residues. Unmatched junction bases numbered 4, after V lost 3 bases and J lost 6 bases. CDR1 and CDR2 from the germline V gene are SEHNR and FQNEAQ (reference sequence). In DNA, the CDR3 is TGTGCCAGCAGCTTCGGACTAGCAGGCGAGCAGTACTTC. It translates to CASSFGLAGEQYF.

V is TRBV6-1 and J is TRBJ1-1; 9 positions match TRBD1. V trimming: 5 bases; J trimming: 4 bases; junction bases outside the gene matches: 8. The V gene's germline CDR1 is MNHNS and CDR2 SASEGT. CDR3 length equals 15 residues. As DNA, the CDR3 is TGTGCCAGCAGTAGAGGGACAGGGAGGGGCACTGAAGCTTTCTTT. It specifies CASSRGTGRGTEAFF.

The V and J genes are TRBV7-6 and TRBJ2-5, with no clear D. The length of the CDR3 is 12 residues. CDR1 and CDR2 from the germline V gene are SGHVS and FNYEAQ. The ends were cut back, 5 bases at V and 0 bases at J, with 4 bases in the middle. The CDR3 loop is CASSRNQETQYF. The CDR3 DNA reads as TGTGCCAGCAGCAGGAACCAAGAGACCCAGTACTTC.

In this sample, this clonotype turned up a few times. This chain links TRBV7-6 with TRBJ2-5; TRBD2 matches at 13 bases. This CDR3 is 16 amino acids long. After removal of 3 bases from V and 5 bases from J, the junction contained 6 bases not matched to a gene. CDR1 is SGHVS, CDR2 FNYEAQ, per germline. The CDR3, as DNA: TGTGCCAGCAGCTTTTCGGGACTAGCGGGAACGGAGACCCAGTACTTC. Protein product: CASSFSGLAGTETQYF.

This clonotype was detected many times. The chain combines TRBV7-2 with TRBJ2-1; D call uncertain. This CDR3 spans 17 amino acids. Germline-derived CDR1 and CDR2 are SGHTA and FQGNSA. The V end lost 6 bases, the J end lost 1 base, and 19 bases lay between the germline ends. The CDR3 loop is CASSWNPRKGSYNEQFF. Written as DNA, the CDR3 is TGTGCCAGCAGTTGGAACCCCCGTAAGGGATCCTACAATGAGCAGTTCTTC.